This passage covers 2 T cell receptor beta chains from one sample sequenced in a study of blood T cell repertoires in COVID-19. Sequenced by immunoSEQ multiplex PCR; TCRdb stores in-frame clones only, minus some. The sample comprises roughly 350,000 clones, approximately 91% of which are singletons, and 6% to 8.5% rests with the top ten. The sample comprised peripheral blood. All receptors come from a woman aged 70-85 years with COVID-19, enrolled during active disease.

This chain connects TRBV18 to TRBJ1-5; TRBD1 might be the D (5 bases). The CDR3 runs to 17 residues. The V gene lost 2 bases and the J gene lost 0 bases, with 14 bases spanning the gap. From germline, CDR1 is KGHSH and CDR2 LQKENI. This CDR3 reads CASSPSSTAYSNQPQHF. The CDR3 DNA sequence: TGTGCCAGCTCACCAAGTTCGACAGCCTATAGCAATCAGCCCCAGCATTTT.

The chain's CDR3 is CASSVAASGELKETQYF. DNA for the CDR3: TGTGCCAGCAGCGTAGCCGCTAGCGGGGAGTTAAAAGAGACCCAGTACTTC. The gene calls are TRBV9 and TRBJ2-5; 9 nucleotides line up with TRBD2. The J segment lost 3 bases and the V segment lost 0 bases, leaving 9 bases of the junction unmatched. Per the germline V gene, CDR1 is SGDLS and CDR2 is YYNGEE. The CDR3 loop spans 17 amino acids.